This TCR beta chain was profiled in a study of cytomegalovirus exposure and HLA in healthy donors. About the research overall: Later analysis reported that the roughly 120 validation repertoires shared the platform of the approximately 690 first-cohort repertoires.

V was pared by 3 bases and J by 2 bases, with 11 bases between. Looked up from germline, CDR1 is LNHNV and CDR2 is YYDKDF (reference sequence). There are 14 residues in the CDR3. Some clones are missing from TCRdb's copy, which holds only in-frame ones; the method was immunoSEQ multiplex PCR. The table has about 130,000 clones, 85% to 90% seen once. Study conclusions and caveats: Overall, approximately 150 TCR beta chains were annotated as cytomegalovirus-associated. Rarity held for most TCR sequences, but there were some public TCRs that occurred in many donors. According to a subsequent analysis, TCR clusters identified in the first cohort showed a tendency to co-occur across the roughly 120 validation repertoires.

Worth noting for this clone: What it binds is not known.

The chain combines TRBV15 with TRBJ2-7; unclear D gene. The sequenced sample consisted of PBMCs. This TCR derives from a woman between 25 and 40 years old in good health and CMV-seropositive. The CDR3 region is CATSSRYGPYEQYF. DNA for the CDR3: TGTGCCACCAGCAGCCGCTATGGGCCCTACGAGCAGTACTTC.